One sample yielded the 18 T cell receptor beta chains listed below, sequenced in a study of T cell responses to AZD1222 COVID-19 vaccine. Sequencing was performed with immunoSEQ multiplex PCR; in TCRdb, only in-frame clones are kept and a portion is missing. Among more than 85,000 clones listed, 88% were seen once. The sequences come from peripheral blood, collected on day 0 of AZD1222 vaccination. The receptors come from an adult in good health.

This chain uses TRBV7-6 with TRBJ1-1, with D uncertain. This CDR3 is built from 13 residues. Trimming stripped 4 bases from V and 1 base from J, with 7 bases between. The germline V gene has CDR1 SGHVS and CDR2 FNYEAQ. The CDR3 DNA reads as TGTGCCAGCAGCTCCCTCGGGAACACTGAAGCTTTCTTT. It yields the protein CASSSLGNTEAFF.

The chain uses TRBV5-1 and TRBJ1-4; D perhaps matches TRBD1 (5 bases). Germline V gene lookup returns CDR1 SGHRS and CDR2 YFSETQ. The V end lost 0 bases, the J end lost 7 bases, and 10 bases lay between the germline ends. The CDR3 totals 14 residues. The CDR3 DNA is TGCGCCAGCAGCTTGGAGGGGAGGGGTGAAAAACTGTTTTTT. This translates into CASSLEGRGEKLFF.

The rearrangement joins TRBV6-5 to TRBJ1-1; the D gene is possibly TRBD1 (6 bases). This CDR3 has 15 amino acids. Germline CDR1 is MNHEY and CDR2 is SVGAGI. The germline V and J ends were trimmed by 5 bases and 4 bases, with 17 bases remaining between them. The CDR3 loop reads CASSRLDSLTTEAFF. For the CDR3, the DNA is TGTGCCAGCAGTCGTTTGGACAGTTTGACCACTGAAGCTTTCTTT.

The V call is TRBV2, the J call TRBJ1-1, with D possibly TRBD1 on 6 matching bases. Trimming removed 6 bases from V and 0 bases from J, with 11 bases in between. Germline-derived CDR1 and CDR2 are SNHLY and FYNNEI. This CDR3 contains 14 residues. Here the CDR3 DNA reads TGTGCCAGCAGAGGCGGACAGTTGAACACTGAAGCTTTCTTT. Its protein product is CASRGGQLNTEAFF. The entire variable domain, with the rest obtained from reference TRBV2 and TRBJ1-1, is as follows: EPEVTQTPSHQVTQMGQEVILRCVPISNHLYFYWYRQILGQKVEFLVSFYNNEISEKSEIFDDQFSVERPDGSNFTLKIRSTKLEDSAMYFCASRGGQLNTEAFFGQGTRLTVV.

The chain carries TRBV6-5 and TRBJ2-3; possible D gene TRBD1, 5 bases. The germline gives CDR1 MNHEY, CDR2 SVGAGI. Deletions cut 5 bases from V and 2 bases from J, with 14 bases between. The CDR3 length is 15 residues. CDR3 sequence: CASSRTQGATDTQYF. The CDR3 nucleotides are TGTGCCAGCAGTCGGACACAAGGGGCCACAGATACGCAGTATTTT.

The chain links TRBV7-9 to TRBJ1-5; no clear D. V was pared by 1 base and J by 7 bases, with 14 bases between. Germline V gives CDR1 SEHNR, CDR2 FQNEAQ (reference sequence). The CDR3 has 15 residues. The CDR3 sequence is CASSLDGGRKQPQHF. The CDR3 coding sequence is TGTGCCAGCAGCTTAGATGGTGGACGAAAACAGCCCCAGCATTTT. The full variable domain, with the rest looked up from reference TRBV7-9 and TRBJ1-5, is DTGVSQNPRHKITKRGQNVTFRCDPISEHNRLYWYRQTLGQGPEFLTYFQNEAQLEKSRLLSDRFSAERPKGSFSTLEIQRTEQGDSAMYLCASSLDGGRKQPQHFGDGTRLSIL.

This chain joins TRBV10-3 and TRBJ1-3, with D hard to call. The germline V gene has CDR1 ENHRY and CDR2 SYGVKD. The CDR3 is 15 residues long. With 0 bases removed from V and 0 bases from J, the gap between germline ends came to 6 bases. The CDR3 here is CAISESSNSGNTIYF. The CDR3 DNA sequence: TGTGCCATCAGTGAGTCATCGAACTCTGGAAACACCATATATTTT.

This clone was seen a single time. J is TRBJ2-7 and V is TRBV7-8; D gene uncertain. This CDR3 comprises 12 residues. Trimming shortened V by 5 bases and J by 9 bases, and 14 bases separated the two germline ends. Germline CDR1 SGHVS, CDR2 FQNEAQ. The CDR3 loop is CASSARVPGQYF. The CDR3 bases are TGTGCCAGCAGCGCAAGGGTACCGGGGCAGTACTTC.

The genes are TRBV4-1 and TRBJ1-5, with D maybe TRBD1 (5 bases). The CDR3 is 13 residues long. Germline CDR1 reads MGHRA; CDR2 reads YSYEKL. Deletions cut 3 bases from V and 6 bases from J, with 9 bases between. The DNA of the CDR3 is TGCGCCAGCAGCCAGGGGGAGGGTCAGCCCCAGCATTTT. As protein: CASSQGEGQPQHF.

This chain joins TRBV6-6 and TRBJ2-7, with a possible D match to TRBD2 (5 bases). CDR3 length equals 15 residues. The V end lost 0 bases, the J end lost 2 bases, and 11 bases lay between the germline ends. Per germline, CDR1 MNHNY and CDR2 SVGAGI (reference sequence). CDR3 in DNA: TGTGCCAGCAGTTACTCGAGCGGAGAGCCCTACGAGCAGTACTTC. Its protein product is CASSYSSGEPYEQYF.

This clone was counted once. The genes are TRBV14 and TRBJ1-2, with D tentatively TRBD1 (6 bases). The CDR3 covers 15 residues. Trimming shortened V by 0 bases and J by 4 bases, and 12 bases separated the two germline ends. Germline CDR1 is SGHDN and CDR2 is FVKESK. DNA of the CDR3: TGTGCCAGCAGCCAAGATGATAGGACAGTCTATGGCTACACCTTC. This gives the protein CASSQDDRTVYGYTF.

The chain has TRBV6-5 and TRBJ1-1; TRBD1 agrees at 7 bases. V lost 2 bases to trimming and J lost 0 bases; unmatched junction nucleotides: 3. CDR3 length equals 15 residues. Germline lookup yields CDR1 MNHEY and CDR2 SVGAGI. The CDR3 bases are TGTGCCAGCAGTTACCGGGACAGAATGAACACTGAAGCTTTCTTT. It encodes CASSYRDRMNTEAFF.

The rearrangement joins TRBV30 to TRBJ1-2, with no clear D. CDR1 and CDR2 (germline): GTSNPN, SVGIG (reference sequence). The CDR3 is 12 amino acids. Trimming cost V 2 bases and J 4 bases, with 8 bases left between them. The CDR3 spells CAWSPGGYGYTF. The CDR3 nucleotides are TGTGCCTGGAGTCCCGGAGGCTATGGCTACACCTTC.

The chain joins TRBV19 to TRBJ2-1, with D unclear. Germline loops: CDR1 LNHDA, CDR2 SQIVND (reference sequence). V lost 7 bases and J lost 0, with 13 bases in between. The CDR3 extends over 15 amino acids. CDR3 in amino acids: CASTRTYSSYNEQFF. The CDR3 nucleotides are TGTGCCAGTACCAGGACGTATAGCTCCTACAATGAGCAGTTCTTC.

This sequence joins TRBV6-2 or TRBV6-3 and TRBJ1-3; TRBD1 might be the D (6 bases). Germline V CDR1 and CDR2: MNHEY, SVGEGT. This CDR3 has 14 amino acids. V was clipped by 0 bases and J by 4 bases, with 7 bases between them. In DNA, the CDR3 is TGTGCCAGCAGTTACTCAGGGGGAGGAAACACCATATATTTT. Translated: CASSYSGGGNTIYF.

V gene TRBV19 combines with J gene TRBJ2-6, with D tentatively TRBD1 (5 bases). Germline assignment: CDR1 LNHDA and CDR2 SQIVND (reference sequence). The CDR3 is made up of 16 amino acids. V lost 3 bases, J lost 2 bases, and 11 bases lay in between. This chain's CDR3 is CASSIPRAAGANVLTF. In DNA, the CDR3 is TGTGCCAGTAGTATTCCCAGGGCCGCTGGGGCCAACGTCCTGACTTTC.

This chain joins TRBV12-3 or TRBV12-4 and TRBJ2-1; no reliable D call. Trimming stripped 2 bases from V and 12 bases from J, with 14 bases between. The CDR3 has 13 residues. The CDR3 DNA is TGTGCCAGCAGTTTAATGCCCTTGGGTGCGCAGTTCTTC. Protein: CASSLMPLGAQFF.

The DNA for the CDR3 is TGTGCCAGCAGCTTAGAGAGCGCAGGAGGTCCCTACGAGCAGTACTTC. It yields the protein CASSLESAGGPYEQYF. The chain joins TRBV11-3 to TRBJ2-7; possibly TRBD2 for D (5 bases). The CDR3 spans 16 residues. Per germline, CDR1 SGHNT and CDR2 YENEEA. The V end lost 0 bases, the J end lost 2 bases, and 14 bases lay between the germline ends.